The 12 T cell receptor beta chains in this list originate from one sample, sequenced in a study of OX40 agonist ivuxolimab in advanced cancers. Libraries came from the immunoSEQ multiplex PCR assay. TCRdb holds this immuneACCESS table with in-frame rearrangements only. Some clones are missing; in checked studies, unresolved V genes explain under half, and the rest has no known cause. A total of about 53,000 clones appear in this sample, around nine tenths of them only once. The biggest ten clones account for around 1.5% of the sample. Sequences were derived from CD4+ or CD8+ T cells sorted from blood, sampled in a trial of the OX40 agonist ivuxolimab. Receptor source: an adult with an advanced solid tumor such as melanoma, head and neck, liver or kidney cancer.

Written as DNA, the CDR3 is TGCGCCAGCAGCCCCAGGACAGGGGGCAACTATGGCTACACCTTC. As protein: CASSPRTGGNYGYTF. This chain links TRBV4-1 with TRBJ1-2; 11 bases align to TRBD1. The CDR3 has 15 residues. V trimming: 4 bases; J trimming: 2 bases; junction bases outside the gene matches: 3. Germline V gene data show CDR1 as MGHRA and CDR2 as YSYEKL.

The chain couples TRBV7-3 to TRBJ2-3, with TRBD1 as a possible D gene (6 bases). Germline CDR1 and CDR2: SGHTA and FQGTGA. CDR3 length: 13 residues. The V and J ends lost 5 bases and 10 bases respectively, with 16 bases between them. CDR3 region: CASSPEGKGAQYF. Written as DNA, the CDR3 is TGTGCCAGCAGCCCCGAAGGAAAGGGGGCGCAGTATTTT.

The CDR3: CASSQRRIYTEAFF. As DNA, the CDR3 is TGTGCCAGTAGTCAGAGGCGGATTTACACTGAAGCTTTCTTT. The genes are TRBV19 and TRBJ1-1; unclear D gene. Germline CDR1 reads LNHDA; CDR2 reads SQIVND (reference sequence). Trimming took 5 bases from V and 3 from J, leaving 13 bases between them. The CDR3 totals 14 residues.

This chain joins TRBV2 and TRBJ1-5; D possibly corresponds to TRBD1 (5 bases). CDR1 and CDR2 (germline): SNHLY, FYNNEI. There are 13 residues in the CDR3. V dropped 5 bases and J dropped 4 bases, with 9 bases sitting between them. The CDR3 region is CASSWGSNQPQHF. CDR3 DNA: TGTGCCAGCAGTTGGGGCAGTAATCAGCCCCAGCATTTT.

The chain joins TRBV28 to TRBJ2-1; 8 nucleotides match TRBD1. Per germline, CDR1 MDHEN and CDR2 SYDVKM. V shed 7 bases, J shed 12 bases, and the junction held 11 bases outside the gene matches. The CDR3 loop spans 13 amino acids. As DNA, the CDR3 is TGTGCCAGCACCTCGCAGGGGGCACAAGCGCAGTTCTTC. Translated: CASTSQGAQAQFF.

The rearrangement joins TRBV6-5 to TRBJ1-1; D not certain. The V gene's germline CDR1 is MNHEY and CDR2 SVGAGI. The germline V and J ends were trimmed by 2 bases and 10 bases, with 20 bases remaining between them. CDR3 length: 15 amino acids. The CDR3 loop reads CASSYDHLAPRGAFF. The CDR3 DNA is TGTGCCAGCAGTTACGACCACTTGGCCCCTCGAGGAGCTTTCTTT.

The chain employs TRBV19 and TRBJ2-7; 8 bases agree with TRBD2. From germline, CDR1 is LNHDA and CDR2 SQIVND (reference sequence). Trimming took 4 bases from V and 1 from J; bases not matched to a gene: 12. The CDR3 totals 17 residues. Here the CDR3 DNA reads TGTGCCAGTAGTAAGATCGCAGCGGGAGTATTGTCCTACGAGCAGTACTTC. Residues: CASSKIAAGVLSYEQYF.

The rearrangement links TRBV5-1 to TRBJ1-5; D perhaps matches TRBD1 (5 bases). The V end lost 0 bases, the J end lost 7 bases, and 11 bases lay between the germline ends. CDR3 length equals 14 residues. The V gene's germline CDR1 is SGHRS and CDR2 YFSETQ. The DNA of the CDR3 is TGCGCCAGCAGCTTGGGGGGGAAGGAGCAGCCCCAGCATTTT. This codes for CASSLGGKEQPQHF.

The gene calls are TRBV6-1 and TRBJ2-7, with TRBD1 identical over 7 bases. Germline V CDR1 and CDR2: MNHNS, SASEGT. The junction had 16 bases not matched to a gene; V was cut back by 1 base and J by 4 bases. The CDR3 length is 18 residues. CDR3 protein: CASSEGERQGTFLYEQYF. CDR3 coding DNA: TGTGCCAGCAGTGAAGGGGAGAGACAGGGTACCTTTTTGTACGAGCAGTACTTC.

This sequence joins TRBV5-4 and TRBJ2-1; 9 bases map to TRBD2. The V and J ends lost 4 bases and 1 base, in that order; junction bases with no gene match: 6. Germline values: CDR1 SGHNT, CDR2 YYREEE (reference sequence). CDR3 size: 16 residues. This chain's CDR3 is CASSQRGEGSYNEQFF. The CDR3 DNA follows: TGTGCCAGCAGCCAGCGGGGGGAGGGATCCTACAATGAGCAGTTCTTC.

This clone was observed a single time. This rearrangement joins TRBV10-3 to TRBJ1-2, with D unclear. V was pared by 2 bases and J by 8 bases, with 21 bases between. The CDR3 has 16 residues. CDR1 ENHRY and CDR2 SYGVKD come from the germline V gene. Written as DNA, the CDR3 is TGTGCCATCAGTGAGACGTCCCCTCCGGCCGCGGGGGGCTACACCTTC. Protein product: CAISETSPPAAGGYTF.

This sequence joins TRBV7-3 and TRBJ2-3; 7 bases map to TRBD2. The trim removed 2 bases at V and 5 bases at J, leaving 1 base unmatched. CDR3 length: 13 residues. CDR1 SGHTA and CDR2 FQGTGA come from the germline V gene. The CDR3 here is CASSLSGGDTQYF. CDR3 in DNA: TGTGCCAGCAGCTTATCGGGGGGAGATACGCAGTATTTT.